This is a list of T cell receptor beta chains from one sample in a study of cytomegalovirus exposure and HLA in healthy donors. The method was immunoSEQ multiplex PCR; TCRdb's version includes in-frame clones alone and lacks a portion of them. The sample lists 150,000 to 200,000 clones, about 76% occurring once. Material: PBMCs. The receptors were sampled from a female donor in good health and CMV-seronegative. CDR3s include the opening cysteine and the closing phenylalanine or tryptophan. D genes are given only for firm matches. For some rows the clone size is stated as once, few or many, or as a class when expanded; others skip it.

abundance,d_gene,v_gene,j_gene,CDR3nt,CDR3aa
-,TRBD1,TRBV7-2,TRBJ1-2,TGTGCCAGCAGCCGGAGTCCCGGGACAGGGGGTCCGGGATACACCTTC,CASSRSPGTGGPGYTF
-,-,TRBV18,TRBJ1-2,TGTGCCAGCTCACCACCAATTCGGACATCCGCCTATGGCTACACCTTC,CASSPPIRTSAYGYTF
-,-,TRBV9,TRBJ1-5,TGTGCCAGCAGCGTAGAGGACTTGAATAGCAATCAGCCCCAGCATTTT,CASSVEDLNSNQPQHF
-,-,TRBV5-1,TRBJ2-1,TGCGCCAGCAGCCCATCGGGGATATACAATGAGCAGTTCTTC,CASSPSGIYNEQFF
-,TRBD1,TRBV29-1,TRBJ2-7,TGCAGCGTTCGGACAGGGTATTCCTACGAGCAGTACTTC,CSVRTGYSYEQYF
-,TRBD1,TRBV9,TRBJ1-4,TGTGCCAGCAGCCTAGATGCCGGGACAGGGCTTGAAAAACTGTTTTTT,CASSLDAGTGLEKLFF
-,-,TRBV5-1,TRBJ2-1,TGCGCCAGCAGCCCGATCGGCGGGTCTTCCGTCAACAATGAGCAGTTCTTC,CASSPIGGSSVNNEQFF
few,-,TRBV5-1,TRBJ2-5,TGCGCCAGCAGCTTCGAAACCGCGGAGACCCAGTACTTC,CASSFETAETQYF
-,TRBD1,TRBV10-2,TRBJ2-5,TGCGCCAGCAGAGAGACAGGGACGAGGGAGACCCAGTACTTC,CASRETGTRETQYF
-,-,TRBV11-3,TRBJ2-7,TGTGCCAGCAGTGGCAGGGAAGACTACGAGCAGTACTTC,CASSGREDYEQYF
-,-,TRBV7-9,TRBJ1-2,TGTGCCAGCAGCTTAGATCTCCAGGGTGTGGACTATGGCTACACCTTC,CASSLDLQGVDYGYTF
-,-,TRBV6-1,TRBJ2-3,TGTGCCAGCAGTGAACCACTCCGTAGCACAGATACGCAGTATTTT,CASSEPLRSTDTQYF
-,-,TRBV5-1,TRBJ1-2,TGCGCCAGCAGCTCTGAGCCGCCACCTAACTATGGCTACACCTTC,CASSSEPPPNYGYTF
-,TRBD2,TRBV5-1,TRBJ2-1,TGCGCCAGCAGCTTGGGACTACTAGCGGGAGGGCCATACAATGAGCAGTTCTTC,CASSLGLLAGGPYNEQFF
few,-,TRBV5-1,TRBJ1-1,TGCGCCAGCAGCTTGGAACCGGTGAACACTGAAGCTTTCTTT,CASSLEPVNTEAFF
-,-,TRBV4-1,TRBJ2-1,TGCGCCAGCAGCCAAGATCGACAGGTGGGGTACAATGAGCAGTTCTTC,CASSQDRQVGYNEQFF
-,-,TRBV13,TRBJ1-1,TGTGCCAGCAGCTTACCATACACTGAAGCTTTCTTT,CASSLPYTEAFF
-,TRBD1,TRBV10-3,TRBJ1-1,TGTGCCATTAGACAGGGTGGGATGAACACTGAAGCTTTCTTT,CAIRQGGMNTEAFF
-,-,TRBV7-9,TRBJ1-5,TGTGCCAGCAGCCCCCGGGGTGAGGGCTATAGCAATCAGCCCCAGCATTTT,CASSPRGEGYSNQPQHF
-,TRBD1,TRBV28,TRBJ2-7,TGTGCCAGCAATGGACAGGGCCCCTACGAGCAGTACTTC,CASNGQGPYEQYF
-,TRBD1,TRBV7-9,TRBJ2-3,TGTGCCAGCAGCTCCGGGACAGACCTTAGCACAGATACGCAGTATTTT,CASSSGTDLSTDTQYF
-,TRBD1,TRBV7-9,TRBJ2-7,TGTGCCAGCAGCCCAGGACAGGGGGCCTACGAGCAGTACTTC,CASSPGQGAYEQYF
-,-,TRBV10-3,TRBJ2-3,TGTGCCATCAGGGGGGGGGACAACACAGATACGCAGTATTTT,CAIRGGDNTDTQYF
once,TRBD2,TRBV2,TRBJ2-5,TGTGCCAGCAGTGACCCTAAGCTAGCGGCTAAAGAGACCCAGTACTTC,CASSDPKLAAKETQYF
-,-,TRBV5-1,TRBJ1-6,TGCGCCAGCAGCCTCGATAATTCACCCCTCCACTTT,CASSLDNSPLHF
-,TRBD1,TRBV2,TRBJ1-4,TGTGCCAGCAGTGGACAGGGGGTTGAAAAACTGTTTTTT,CASSGQGVEKLFF
once,-,TRBV6-1,TRBJ1-5,TGTGCCAGCAGTGAACCCCTTCCAGGGTGGAGCAATCAGCCCCAGCATTTT,CASSEPLPGWSNQPQHF
-,TRBD1,TRBV30,TRBJ1-2,TGTGCCTGGAGTCCACCCTGGGACAGGGGGCGCAACTATGGCTACACCTTC,CAWSPPWDRGRNYGYTF
-,-,TRBV9,TRBJ2-5,TGTGCCAGCACCCCACAGGGAGCAGGAGAGACCCAGTACTTC,CASTPQGAGETQYF
-,-,TRBV7-9,TRBJ1-5,TGTGCCAGCAGCCTAGGGGACTTTCCTCAAGAGCCCCAGCATTTT,CASSLGDFPQEPQHF
few,TRBD1,TRBV6-4,TRBJ1-6,TGTGCCAGCAGAGCGGACAGGGGGAATTCACCCCTCCACTTT,CASRADRGNSPLHF
-,-,TRBV19,TRBJ1-3,TGTGCCAGTAGGCCCCCGGGACAATCGAACACCATATATTTT,CASRPPGQSNTIYF
few,-,TRBV14,TRBJ1-1,TGTGCCAGCAGCCACCTACGTAACACTGAAGCTTTCTTT,CASSHLRNTEAFF
-,TRBD1,TRBV30,TRBJ1-5,TGTGCCTGGAGTGCAGGGACAGTGGGAGATCAGCCCCAGCATTTT,CAWSAGTVGDQPQHF